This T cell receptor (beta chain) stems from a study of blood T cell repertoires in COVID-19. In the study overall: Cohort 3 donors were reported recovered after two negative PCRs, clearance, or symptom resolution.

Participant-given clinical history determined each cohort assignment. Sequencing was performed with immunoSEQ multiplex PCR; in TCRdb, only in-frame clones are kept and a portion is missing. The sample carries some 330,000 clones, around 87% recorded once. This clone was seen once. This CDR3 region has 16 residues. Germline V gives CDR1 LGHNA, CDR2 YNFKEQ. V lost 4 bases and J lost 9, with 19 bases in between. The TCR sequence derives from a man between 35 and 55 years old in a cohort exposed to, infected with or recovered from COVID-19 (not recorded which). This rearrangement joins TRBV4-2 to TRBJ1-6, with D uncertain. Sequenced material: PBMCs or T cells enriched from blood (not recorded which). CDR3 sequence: CASSPSGRAKSSPLHF. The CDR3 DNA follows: TGTGCCAGCAGCCCTTCGGGGAGGGCCAAAAGTTCACCCCTCCACTTT.